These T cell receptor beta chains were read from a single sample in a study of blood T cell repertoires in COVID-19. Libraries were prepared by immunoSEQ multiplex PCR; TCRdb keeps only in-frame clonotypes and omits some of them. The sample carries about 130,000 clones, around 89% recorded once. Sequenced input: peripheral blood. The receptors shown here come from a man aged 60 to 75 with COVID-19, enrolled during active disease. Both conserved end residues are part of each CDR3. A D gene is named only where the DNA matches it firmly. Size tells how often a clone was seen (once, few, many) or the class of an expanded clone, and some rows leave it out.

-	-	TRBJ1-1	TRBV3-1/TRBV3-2	TGTGCCAGCAGCCCCTCGACAGAGGAAGCTTTCTTT	CASSPSTEEAFF
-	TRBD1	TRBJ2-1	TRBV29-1	TGCAGCGTCAGGACAGGGGGAACAGGTGAGCAGTTCTTC	CSVRTGGTGEQFF
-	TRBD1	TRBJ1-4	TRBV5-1	TGCGCCAGCAGCTTCGGACAGGCAACTAATGAAAAACTGTTTTTT	CASSFGQATNEKLFF
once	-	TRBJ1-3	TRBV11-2	TGTGCCAGCAGCTTATCACGGGCAGGGGCGGGTGGAAACACCATATATTTT	CASSLSRAGAGGNTIYF
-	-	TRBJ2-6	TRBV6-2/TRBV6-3	TGTGCCAGCAGTGACAGTTGGCCTGGGGCCAACGTCCTGACTTTC	CASSDSWPGANVLTF
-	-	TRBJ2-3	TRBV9	TGTGCCTCTACCCCTTTGGGGGACTCAGATACGCAGTATTTT	CASTPLGDSDTQYF
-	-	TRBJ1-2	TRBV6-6	TGTGCCAGCAGCCAGACGAGGGACTATGGCTACACCTTC	CASSQTRDYGYTF
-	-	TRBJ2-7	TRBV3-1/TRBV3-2	TGTGCCAGCAGCCAAGATGAGGCACTTTCCCGGGAGCAGTACTTC	CASSQDEALSREQYF
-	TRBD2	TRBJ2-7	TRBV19	TGTGCCAGTAGTATAATCACCGGGGGGGCCGGCGAGCAGTACTTC	CASSIITGGAGEQYF
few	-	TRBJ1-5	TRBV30	TGTGCCTGGAGCGCCAACGGGGGGTCATATAGCAATCAGCCCCAGCATTTT	CAWSANGGSYSNQPQHF
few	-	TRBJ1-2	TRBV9	TGTGCCAGCAGCGTAGTCCCAGACGGGGATTTTGGCTACACCTTC	CASSVVPDGDFGYTF
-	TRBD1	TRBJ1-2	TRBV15	TGTGCCACCAGCAGGGAGACAGGGAGCTCATATGGCTACACCTTC	CATSRETGSSYGYTF
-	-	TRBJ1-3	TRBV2	TGTGCCAGCAGTGAGGATTTGTGGAGGCACTCGTCTGGAAACACCATATATTTT	CASSEDLWRHSSGNTIYF
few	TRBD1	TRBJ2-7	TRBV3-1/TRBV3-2	TGTGCCAGCACCCCGGGACAGGGGCGATTCTACGAGCAGTACTTC	CASTPGQGRFYEQYF
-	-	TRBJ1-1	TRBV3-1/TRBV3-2	TGTGCCAGCAGCCAAGATCTTATTACAGTGGCTTTCTTT	CASSQDLITVAFF
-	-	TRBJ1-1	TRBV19	TGTGCCAGTACCGCTCTAGGGGCTTGGGCAAACCCTCAATCGAACACTGAAGCTTTCTTT	CASTALGAWANPQSNTEAFF
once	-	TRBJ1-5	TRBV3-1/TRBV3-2	TGTGCCAGCAGCCCCGGGGACATGATAATGCCCCAGCATTTT	CASSPGDMIMPQHF
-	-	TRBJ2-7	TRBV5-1	TGCGCCAGCAGCTTGGAGGGTATGAGGGCCTACGAGCAGTACTTC	CASSLEGMRAYEQYF
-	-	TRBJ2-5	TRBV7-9	TGTGCCAGCAGCTTAACCCCAGGGAGGGAGACCCAGTACTTC	CASSLTPGRETQYF
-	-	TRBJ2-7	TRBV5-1	TGCGCCAGCAGCCGGACTCCAGACCTCAGTACCTACGAGCAGTACTTC	CASSRTPDLSTYEQYF
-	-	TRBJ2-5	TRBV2	TGTGCCAGCAGTGAAGGCCGGGCGGGGGAGACCCAGTACTTC	CASSEGRAGETQYF
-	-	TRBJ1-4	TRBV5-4	TGTGCCAGCAGCTTAGGGGGAAACGATGAAAAACTGTTTTTT	CASSLGGNDEKLFF
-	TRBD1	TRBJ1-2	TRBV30	TGTGCCTGGGAACTCACAGGGGTCGGTGGCTACACCTTC	CAWELTGVGGYTF
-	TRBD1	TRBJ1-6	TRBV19	TGTGCCACCTCTACAGGGGGCAATAATTCACCCCTCCACTTT	CATSTGGNNSPLHF
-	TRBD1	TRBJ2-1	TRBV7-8	TGTGCCAGCAGCTTAGCTTTTTGGCTTGGTAGGACAGGCTCCTACAATGAGCAGTTCTTC	CASSLAFWLGRTGSYNEQFF
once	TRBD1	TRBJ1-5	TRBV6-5	TGTGCCAGCAGTTCGACAGGGTATCAGCCCCAGCATTTT	CASSSTGYQPQHF
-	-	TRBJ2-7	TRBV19	TGTGCCAGTAGTATTCAGACTAGAGACTACTTC	CASSIQTRDYF
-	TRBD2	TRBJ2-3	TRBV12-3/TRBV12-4	TGTGCCAGCAGTTCGGGGGGGACAGATACGCAGTATTTT	CASSSGGTDTQYF
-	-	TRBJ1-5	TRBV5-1	TGCGCCAGCAGCTTGGGGACAGATAGCAATCAGCCCCAGCATTTT	CASSLGTDSNQPQHF
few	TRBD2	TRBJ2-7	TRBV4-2	TGTGCCAGCAGCTCAGAAAGGGGGATCGGGACTAGCGGGTACGAGCAGTACTTC	CASSSERGIGTSGYEQYF
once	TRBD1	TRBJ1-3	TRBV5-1	TGCGCCAGCAGCGTAACAGGGGCGCCTGGAAACACCATATATTTT	CASSVTGAPGNTIYF
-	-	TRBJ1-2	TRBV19	TGTGCCAGTAGTGAGGATAACTATGGCTACACCTTC	CASSEDNYGYTF